These 22 T cell receptor beta chains were sequenced from one sample in a study of blood T cell repertoires in COVID-19. The repertoire was sequenced with immunoSEQ multiplex PCR; TCRdb's copy has only in-frame clones and lacks some. The sample holds around 130,000 clones, about 90% seen once. Sequences were obtained from peripheral blood. All receptors come from a woman aged 55-69 years with acute or convalescent COVID-19.

V is TRBV9 and J is TRBJ1-2, with D hard to call. Between the trimmed V and J ends, which lost 0 bases and 0 bases, there was a span of 6 bases. Germline V lookup: CDR1 SGDLS, CDR2 YYNGEE. The CDR3 sequence is 14 residues long. DNA of the CDR3: TGTGCCAGCAGCGTAGACAAAGCTAACTATGGCTACACCTTC. Its protein is CASSVDKANYGYTF.

This chain joins TRBV10-3 and TRBJ2-1; 7 bases align to TRBD1. The CDR3 extends over 13 amino acids. Germline CDR1 reads ENHRY; CDR2 reads SYGVKD. Trimming took 5 bases from V and 8 from J; bases not matched to a gene: 6. CDR3 residues: CAISQLTGDEQFF. The CDR3 DNA is TGTGCCATCAGTCAACTCACAGGGGATGAGCAGTTCTTC.

In this sample, this clone turned up once. The chain uses TRBV4-1 and TRBJ1-5; D is undetermined. Germline assignment: CDR1 MGHRA and CDR2 YSYEKL. Trimming shortened V by 1 base and J by 7 bases, and 8 bases separated the two germline ends. This CDR3 has 13 residues. For the CDR3, the DNA is TGCGCCAGCAGCCAAGGTTATAGCCAGCCCCAGCATTTT. Protein sequence: CASSQGYSQPQHF.

This clone was seen only once. The chain recombines TRBV5-1 with TRBJ1-1; perhaps TRBD1 as D (5 bases). The CDR3 length is 13 residues. V lost 5 bases and J 0 bases, leaving 8 bases between the germline ends. The germline V gene has CDR1 SGHRS and CDR2 YFSETQ. This CDR3 reads CASSDSLNTEAFF. The CDR3 DNA sequence: TGCGCCAGCAGTGACAGCCTGAACACTGAAGCTTTCTTT.

The CDR3 region is CASSLLARENTGELFF. Here the CDR3 DNA reads TGTGCCAGCAGTTTATTGGCCAGGGAGAACACCGGGGAGCTGTTTTTT. This sequence joins TRBV28 and TRBJ2-2; D is perhaps TRBD1 (5 bases). V lost 1 base and J lost 1, with 10 bases in between. Germline CDR1 MDHEN, CDR2 SYDVKM. This CDR3 is built from 16 residues.

J is TRBJ2-2 and V is TRBV27, with 10 positions matching TRBD2. V trimming: 2 bases; J trimming: 3 bases; junction bases outside the gene matches: 6. Per the germline V gene, CDR1 is MNHEY and CDR2 is SMNVEV (reference sequence). This CDR3 has 17 amino acids. The CDR3: CASSLVAGLADTGELFF. The CDR3 DNA is TGTGCCAGCAGTTTAGTAGCCGGACTAGCGGACACCGGGGAGCTGTTTTTT.

The V gene is TRBV3-1 (or the pseudogene TRBV3-2), the J gene TRBJ1-2; D is possibly TRBD1 (6 bases). Trimming took off 5 bases at V and 8 bases at J, with 15 bases between the two ends. The CDR3 length is 13 residues. Germline values: CDR1 LGHDT, CDR2 YNNKEL (reference sequence). The CDR3: CASSKDRIEGYTF. Here the CDR3 DNA reads TGTGCCAGCAGCAAGGACAGAATCGAAGGCTACACCTTC.

The rearrangement joins TRBV5-4 to TRBJ2-5, with 14 nucleotides matching TRBD2. Germline V gene lookup returns CDR1 SGHNT and CDR2 YYREEE (reference sequence). V was pared by 4 bases and J by 7 bases, with 6 bases of the junction left unmatched. This CDR3 contains 15 residues. The CDR3 protein is CASSQGLAGAGTQYF. CDR3 nucleotide sequence: TGTGCCAGCAGCCAGGGACTAGCGGGAGCGGGGACCCAGTACTTC.

The chain combines TRBV3-1 (or the pseudogene TRBV3-2) with TRBJ1-1; no clear D. Germline-derived CDR1 and CDR2 are LGHDT and YNNKEL (reference sequence). This CDR3 contains 14 residues. V was trimmed by 5 bases and J by 4 bases, leaving 14 bases between them. The DNA for the CDR3 is TGTGCCAGCAGCGCGGGGTTGACGATCACTGAAGCTTTCTTT. Protein: CASSAGLTITEAFF.

The chain carries TRBV30 and TRBJ2-3, with D perhaps TRBD2 (7 bases). V lost 5 bases, J lost 6 bases, and 18 bases lay in between. CDR1 GTSNPN and CDR2 SVGIG come from the germline V gene (reference sequence). This CDR3 comprises 14 residues. The CDR3 DNA is TGTGCCTGGGGGAGGGGGACGGAGGCGGATACGCAGTATTTT. Translating gives CAWGRGTEADTQYF.

The chain links TRBV30 to TRBJ1-6; D is possibly TRBD1 (6 bases). Trimming cost V 1 base and J 9 bases, with 7 bases left between them. Germline CDR1 GTSNPN, CDR2 SVGIG (reference sequence). This CDR3 has 12 amino acids. The DNA for the CDR3 is TGTGCCTGGAGTGACAGGGTTTCACCCCTCCACTTT. Translated: CAWSDRVSPLHF.

This chain uses TRBV7-9 with TRBJ2-3; maybe TRBD1 (6 bases). Germline V gene lookup returns CDR1 SEHNR and CDR2 FQNEAQ (reference sequence). The CDR3 runs to 16 residues. The V end lost 1 base, the J end lost 1 base, and 12 bases lay between the germline ends. CDR3: CASSLGHRVGTDTQYF. The CDR3 DNA reads as TGTGCCAGCAGCTTAGGTCACAGGGTGGGCACAGATACGCAGTATTTT. Full variable domain (outside the CDR3, taken from reference TRBV7-9 and TRBJ2-3): DTGVSQNPRHKITKRGQNVTFRCDPISEHNRLYWYRQTLGQGPEFLTYFQNEAQLEKSRLLSDRFSAERPKGSFSTLEIQRTEQGDSAMYLCASSLGHRVGTDTQYFGPGTRLTVL.

The chain joins TRBV6-5 to TRBJ2-3, with TRBD2 matching over 12 bases. The CDR3 covers 15 residues. The germline V gene encodes CDR1 MNHEY and CDR2 SVGAGI. V dropped 6 bases and J dropped 4; count of bases not matched to a gene: 5. CDR3 in amino acids: CASRVLAGGSDTQYF. The CDR3 DNA sequence: TGTGCCAGCAGGGTACTAGCGGGAGGTTCAGATACGCAGTATTTT.

This clone was counted once. This chain links TRBV5-1 with TRBJ2-2; D may be TRBD1 (5 bases). This CDR3 is 15 amino acids long. Per germline, CDR1 SGHRS and CDR2 YFSETQ. Trimming cost V 1 base and J 7 bases, with 14 bases left between them. This CDR3 is CASSLNKGQGGELFF. The CDR3 DNA sequence: TGCGCCAGCAGCTTGAATAAGGGGCAAGGCGGGGAGCTGTTTTTT.

The chain links TRBV3-1 (or the pseudogene TRBV3-2) to TRBJ2-1, with D tentatively TRBD1 (5 bases). V was cut by 6 bases and J by 0 bases, with 9 bases left in between. The length of the CDR3 is 14 residues. The germline V gene encodes CDR1 LGHDT and CDR2 YNNKEL (reference sequence). In DNA, the CDR3 is TGTGCCAGCAGGGGGCTAAGCTCCTACAATGAGCAGTTCTTC. It is translated as CASRGLSSYNEQFF.

The genes are TRBV10-3 and TRBJ2-1; TRBD2 agrees at 14 bases. V was pared by 0 bases and J by 0 bases, with 13 bases of the junction left unmatched. The CDR3 covers 22 residues. Germline V lookup: CDR1 ENHRY, CDR2 SYGVKD. CDR3 bases: TGTGCCATCAGTGAGTCCTATGCGGGACTAGCGGGAGAGCGGAGCTCCTACAATGAGCAGTTCTTC. Protein sequence: CAISESYAGLAGERSSYNEQFF.

The gene calls are TRBV19 and TRBJ1-1; D remains ambiguous. Trimming took off 0 bases at V and 4 bases at J, with 12 bases between the two ends. The CDR3 spans 15 residues. Germline CDR1 reads LNHDA; CDR2 reads SQIVND (reference sequence). The CDR3 reads CASSIDGGGGTEAFF. CDR3 nucleotides: TGTGCCAGTAGTATAGATGGCGGCGGCGGCACTGAAGCTTTCTTT. Complete variable domain (other parts from reference TRBV19 and TRBJ1-1): DGGITQSPKYLFRKEGQNVTLSCEQNLNHDAMYWYRQDPGQGLRLIYYSQIVNDFQKGDIAEGYSVSREKKESFPLTVTSAQKNPTAFYLCASSIDGGGGTEAFFGQGTRLTVV.

The chain has TRBV18 and TRBJ1-2, with 8 bases identical to TRBD1. The length of the CDR3 is 14 residues. The germline CDR1 and CDR2 sequences are KGHSH and LQKENI. With V trimmed by 6 bases and J by 8 bases, 11 bases remained unmatched. DNA for the CDR3: TGTGCCAGCTCTAGATCACCGGGGACAGGCGGCTACACCTTC. This codes for CASSRSPGTGGYTF.

The gene calls are TRBV24-1 and TRBJ2-3; 12 nucleotides align to TRBD2. Trimming cost V 2 bases and J 5 bases; bases outside gene matches: 4. The CDR3 is 16 amino acids. Germline CDR1 is KGHDR and CDR2 is SFDVKD. This chain's CDR3 is CATSDWTSGMGDTQYF. The CDR3 coding sequence is TGTGCCACCAGTGATTGGACTAGCGGGATGGGAGATACGCAGTATTTT.

The chain combines TRBV5-1 with TRBJ2-7, with 11 bases lining up with TRBD1. This CDR3 region has 15 residues. V shed 3 bases, J shed 2 bases, and the junction held 4 bases outside the gene matches. The germline gives CDR1 SGHRS, CDR2 YFSETQ. DNA for the CDR3: TGCGCCAGCAGCTGGGGGACAGGGGGGACCTACGAGCAGTACTTC. Its translation is CASSWGTGGTYEQYF.

As to this clone: At the DNA level, this CDR3 is encoded by other sequences in the same sample as well. V and J are TRBV5-1 and TRBJ1-1; TRBD1 might be the D (6 bases). Germline assignment: CDR1 SGHRS and CDR2 YFSETQ. Trimming pared 0 bases from V and 0 bases from J, leaving 9 bases between. The CDR3 is made up of 15 amino acids. The CDR3 is CASSLGGQLNTEAFF. The CDR3 DNA follows: TGCGCCAGCAGCTTGGGCGGACAGCTGAACACTGAAGCTTTCTTT. Full variable domain (missing parts from reference TRBV5-1 and TRBJ1-1): KAGVTQTPRYLIKTRGQQVTLSCSPISGHRSVSWYQQTPGQGLQFLFEYFSETQRNKGNFPGRFSGRQFSNSRSEMNVSTLELGDSALYLCASSLGGQLNTEAFFGQGTRLTVV.

The rearrangement joins TRBV30 to TRBJ2-1; 14 positions agree with TRBD2. The CDR3 consists of 17 residues. Germline V gives CDR1 GTSNPN, CDR2 SVGIG (reference sequence). Trimming cost V 3 bases and J 0 bases; bases outside gene matches: 4. For the CDR3, the DNA is TGTGCCTGGAGGCGAGGGACTAGCGGGAGCTCCTACAATGAGCAGTTCTTC. Translated: CAWRRGTSGSSYNEQFF. The full variable domain, its missing parts supplied by reference TRBV30 and TRBJ2-1, is SQTIHQWPATLVQPVGSPLSLECTVEGTSNPNLYWYRQAAGRGLQLLFYSVGIGQISSEVPQNLSASRPQDRQFILSSKKLLLSDSGFYLCAWRRGTSGSSYNEQFFGPGTRLTVL.